These 14 T cell receptor beta chains originate from one sample sequenced in a study of T cell changes during pregnancy in multiple sclerosis. The assay was immunoSEQ multiplex PCR, and TCRdb's table has in-frame clones only and misses some. The sample holds 25,000 to 35,000 clones, about 91% seen once. Sequencing was performed on CD8+ T cells from peripheral blood mononuclear cells, taken before pregnancy. The origin of the receptors is a female donor with multiple sclerosis, enrolled in a pregnancy study.

This rearrangement joins TRBV12-5 to TRBJ1-1; 7 bases align to TRBD1. The V gene's germline CDR1 is LGHNT and CDR2 FRNRAP. The junction had 6 bases not matched to a gene; V was cut back by 5 bases and J by 0 bases. The CDR3 covers 15 residues. In DNA, the CDR3 is TGTGCTAGTGGTGGGGGACAGACTCTGAACACTGAAGCTTTCTTT. It encodes CASGGGQTLNTEAFF.

The V and J genes are TRBV10-2 and TRBJ2-1; 9 nucleotides align to TRBD1. V lost 1 base, J lost 3 bases, and 1 base stayed unmatched. Germline CDR1 is WSHSY and CDR2 is SAAADI. The CDR3 spans 15 residues. CDR3 protein: CASSELGQGYNEQFF. The CDR3 coding sequence is TGCGCCAGCAGTGAGTTGGGACAGGGCTACAATGAGCAGTTCTTC.

This chain links TRBV27 with TRBJ2-5, with 11 positions matching TRBD2. CDR1 is MNHEY and CDR2 is SMNVEV in the germline V gene (reference sequence). J was trimmed by 5 bases and V by 6 bases; bases with no gene match: 8. CDR3 length equals 15 residues. The CDR3 coding sequence is TGTGCCAGCAGCCAACTAGCGGGAGTAGGGGAGACCCAGTACTTC. As protein: CASSQLAGVGETQYF.

In its sample, this clone was seen once. The chain recombines TRBV11-3 with TRBJ1-2; D possibly corresponds to TRBD1 (6 bases). V lost 5 bases and J lost 2, with 18 bases in between. CDR1 and CDR2 from the germline V gene are SGHNT and YENEEA. CDR3 length: 16 residues. CDR3 protein: CASSPRGGGANYGYTF. For the CDR3, the DNA is TGTGCCAGCAGCCCCCGAGGGGGGGGCGCAAACTATGGCTACACCTTC.

The chain employs TRBV4-1 and TRBJ2-7; 9 bases line up with TRBD1. The V segment lost 1 base and the J segment 2 bases; nucleotides outside the gene matches: 12. The length of the CDR3 is 18 residues. Germline lookup yields CDR1 MGHRA and CDR2 YSYEKL. Written as DNA, the CDR3 is TGCGCCAGCAGCCAAGGACGAAGCGGGACAGGGATGACCTACGAGCAGTACTTC. Translating gives CASSQGRSGTGMTYEQYF.

The chain recombines TRBV27 with TRBJ2-2, with a possible D match to TRBD2 (5 bases). This CDR3 has 14 residues. Germline loops: CDR1 MNHEY, CDR2 SMNVEV (reference sequence). The ends were cut back, 7 bases at V and 5 bases at J, with 14 bases in the middle. CDR3 loop: CASKLISATGELFF. CDR3 in DNA: TGTGCCAGCAAGCTGATTAGCGCAACCGGGGAGCTGTTTTTT.

A few counts support this clone. The J gene is TRBJ2-7, the V gene TRBV2; 7 bases match TRBD1. Unmatched junction bases numbered 5, after V lost 4 bases and J lost 2 bases. The germline CDR1 and CDR2 sequences are SNHLY and FYNNEI. This CDR3 contains 14 residues. CDR3 residues: CASSATGAPYEQYF. In DNA, the CDR3 is TGTGCCAGCAGTGCCACAGGGGCCCCCTACGAGCAGTACTTC.

The genes are TRBV7-9 and TRBJ1-6; 11 bases map to TRBD1. Per germline, CDR1 SEHNR and CDR2 FQNEAQ (reference sequence). V was clipped by 1 base and J by 9 bases; unmatched bases: 2. This CDR3 contains 15 residues. CDR3 in amino acids: CASSLGGTGGSPLHF. CDR3 DNA: TGTGCCAGCAGCTTAGGGGGGACAGGGGGTTCACCCCTCCACTTT.

The chain links TRBV2 to TRBJ2-6, with a tentative D call TRBD2 (5 bases). Trimming left V 6 bases short and J 4 bases short, with 10 bases between. CDR1 and CDR2 (germline): SNHLY, FYNNEI. CDR3 length: 14 amino acids. This chain's CDR3 is CASRDFGGANVLTF. In DNA, the CDR3 is TGTGCCAGCAGGGACTTCGGGGGGGCCAACGTCCTGACTTTC.

This clone was detected many times. V gene TRBV6-6 combines with J gene TRBJ1-1; no clear D. The CDR3 extends over 14 amino acids. Germline V gene sequence: CDR1 MNHNY, CDR2 SVGAGI (reference sequence). V gave up 0 bases and J gave up 2 bases, with 7 bases separating them. The CDR3 bases are TGTGCCAGCAGTTACTCGGCAGAAAACACTGAAGCTTTCTTT. This sequence encodes CASSYSAENTEAFF.

This chain connects TRBV28 to TRBJ2-5; D uncertain. V was cut by 3 bases and J by 3 bases, with 8 bases left in between. Germline CDR1 reads MDHEN; CDR2 reads SYDVKM. This CDR3 contains 13 residues. The CDR3 here is CASSFTPEETQYF. The CDR3 coding sequence is TGTGCCAGCAGTTTCACACCTGAAGAGACCCAGTACTTC.

The rearrangement uses TRBV7-9 and TRBJ1-1, with unresolved D. The CDR3 is 14 amino acids. V shed 7 bases and J shed 0 bases, with 12 bases lying between them. CDR1 SEHNR and CDR2 FQNEAQ come from the germline V gene (reference sequence). The DNA for the CDR3 is TGTGCCAGCAATGAGGATTGGGTGAACACTGAAGCTTTCTTT. This gives the protein CASNEDWVNTEAFF.

The chain is built from TRBV7-6 and TRBJ2-1, with TRBD2 matching over 9 bases. Germline V gene lookup returns CDR1 SGHVS and CDR2 FNYEAQ. V was pared by 4 bases and J by 4 bases, with 11 bases of the junction left unmatched. CDR3 length equals 17 residues. The DNA of the CDR3 is TGTGCCAGCAGCTCCGGACTAGCGACTGGTGGTTACAATGAGCAGTTCTTC. Its translation is CASSSGLATGGYNEQFF.

This clone appeared once. The CDR3 is CASSLFFGLAGGASYNEQFF. DNA of the CDR3: TGTGCCAGCAGTTTATTTTTCGGTCTAGCGGGAGGGGCTTCCTACAATGAGCAGTTCTTC. The chain is built from TRBV28 and TRBJ2-1; 12 bases align to TRBD2. The V and J ends lost 1 base and 1 base, in that order; junction bases with no gene match: 11. Germline-derived CDR1 and CDR2 are MDHEN and SYDVKM. The CDR3 consists of 20 residues.